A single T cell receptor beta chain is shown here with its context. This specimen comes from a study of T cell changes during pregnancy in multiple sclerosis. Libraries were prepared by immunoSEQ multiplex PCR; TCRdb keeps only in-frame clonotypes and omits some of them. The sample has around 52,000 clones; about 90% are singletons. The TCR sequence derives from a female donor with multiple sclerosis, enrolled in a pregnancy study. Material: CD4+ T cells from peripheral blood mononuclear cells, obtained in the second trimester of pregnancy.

Here the CDR3 reads CASTTGSSGNTIYF. DNA for the CDR3: TGTGCCAGCACCACAGGGTCCTCTGGAAACACCATATATTTT. The gene calls are TRBV13 and TRBJ1-3; TRBD1 might be the D (6 bases). There are 14 residues in the CDR3. V was shortened by 7 bases and J by 0 bases, with 10 bases between the two germline ends. Germline CDR1 is PRHDT and CDR2 is FYEKMQ (reference sequence).